The table lists the clone carrying this TCR delta chain with a few counts. The antigen is not known. This sample was included in a study of Vδ1+ human thymocytes. Sequences come from RNA converted to cDNA by reverse transcription. The CDR3 regions were amplified by multiplex PCR from V-gene primers to a constant-region primer. TCRdb used CATT to re-call clones from the multiplex PCR reads. The profile shows some 54,000 delta-chain clones, more than 15% of them singletons. Study-level findings and limits: In the thymus, TRG and TRD repertoires looked highly polyclonal with Gaussian CDR3 lengths. Bulk repertoire data may be misinterpreted because of unexpected Vdelta2 sequences. Despite high sort purity, about a fifth of thymic T cell receptor delta sequences were Vdelta2.

Deletions cut 3 bases from V and 1 base from J, with 30 bases between. Germline CDR1 is TSWWSYY and CDR2 is QGS. This CDR3 is built from 21 residues. Alphabeta T cells were depleted, then CD3+ Vdelta1+ Vdelta2- thymocytes were FACS-sorted. Sequencing used Vdelta1+ gamma-delta thymocytes from the thymus. Regarding subset: FACS-sorted CD3+ TCRalphabeta- TCRVdelta1+ TCRVdelta2- thymocytes. This chain uses TRDV1 with TRDJ1, with D perhaps TRDD3 (9 bases). The sequence came from a boy under two years old who had congenital heart surgery. In nucleotides, the CDR3 is TGTGCTCTTGGGGATTCACTTCCTACGGGCGGGGGATACTTGCCCACCGATAAACTCATCTTT. This sequence encodes CALGDSLPTGGGYLPTDKLIF.